Below, one TCR beta chain is given with its context. Its antigen is currently unknown. At one end, the junction sequence differs from germline, possibly due to a read error. Germline V CDR1 and CDR2: SEHNR, FQNEAQ (reference sequence). The CDR3 covers 12 residues. This entry belongs to a study of blood T cells in healthy people across ages. Findings and limits, study-wide: Significant beta diversity loss was already apparent by age roughly 43, declining roughly linearly.

A second PCR of about 7 to 11 cycles used a sample-barcoded 5' primer and a J-beta primer mix. Each CDR3 protein is one row after TCRdb ran MiXCR on the 5' RACE reads. Of 1.5 million to 2 million distinct CDR3 sequences listed, about 39% are singletons. The origin of this receptor is a human donor in good health. The V gene is TRBV7-9, the J gene TRBJ2-7, with 9 bases matching TRBD1. The source material was blood. CDR3: CASSGTGGEQCF. The CDR3 region has the DNA TGTGCCAGCAGCGGAACAGGGGGCGAGCAGTGCTTC.